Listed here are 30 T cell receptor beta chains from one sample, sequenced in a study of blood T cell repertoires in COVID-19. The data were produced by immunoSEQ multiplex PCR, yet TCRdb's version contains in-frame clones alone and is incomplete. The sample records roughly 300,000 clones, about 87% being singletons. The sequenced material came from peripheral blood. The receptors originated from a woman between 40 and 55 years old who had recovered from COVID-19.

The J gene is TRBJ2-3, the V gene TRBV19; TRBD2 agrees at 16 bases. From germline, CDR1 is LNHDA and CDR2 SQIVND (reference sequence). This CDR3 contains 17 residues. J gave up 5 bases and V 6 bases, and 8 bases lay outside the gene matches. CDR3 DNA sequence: TGTGCCAGTAGCCGCGGGACTAGCGGGGGGGGTATAGATACGCAGTATTTT. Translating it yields CASSRGTSGGGIDTQYF.

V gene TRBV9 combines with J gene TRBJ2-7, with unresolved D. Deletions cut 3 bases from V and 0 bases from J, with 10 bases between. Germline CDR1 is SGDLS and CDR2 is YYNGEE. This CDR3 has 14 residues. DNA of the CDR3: TGTGCCAGCAGCGCCCACTACCGCTCCTACGAGCAGTACTTC. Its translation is CASSAHYRSYEQYF.

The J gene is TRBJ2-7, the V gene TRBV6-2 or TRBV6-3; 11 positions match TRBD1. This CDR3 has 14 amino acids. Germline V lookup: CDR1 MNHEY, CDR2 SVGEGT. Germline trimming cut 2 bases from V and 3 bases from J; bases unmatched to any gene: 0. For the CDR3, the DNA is TGTGCCAGCAGTTACGGGACAGGGGGCTACGAGCAGTACTTC. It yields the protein CASSYGTGGYEQYF.

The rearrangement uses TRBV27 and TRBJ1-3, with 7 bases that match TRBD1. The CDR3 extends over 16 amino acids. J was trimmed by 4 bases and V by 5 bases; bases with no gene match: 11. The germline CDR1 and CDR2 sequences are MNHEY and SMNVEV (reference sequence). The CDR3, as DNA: TGTGCCAGCAGTGCCTCGACAGGGTTGAGCGGAAACACCATATATTTT. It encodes CASSASTGLSGNTIYF.

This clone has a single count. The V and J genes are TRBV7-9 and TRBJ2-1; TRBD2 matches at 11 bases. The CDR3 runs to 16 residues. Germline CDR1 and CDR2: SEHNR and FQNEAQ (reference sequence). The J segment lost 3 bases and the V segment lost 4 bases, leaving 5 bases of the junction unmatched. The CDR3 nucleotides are TGTGCCAGCAGCTCCAGACTAGCGGGGCGCTACAATGAGCAGTTCTTC. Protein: CASSSRLAGRYNEQFF.

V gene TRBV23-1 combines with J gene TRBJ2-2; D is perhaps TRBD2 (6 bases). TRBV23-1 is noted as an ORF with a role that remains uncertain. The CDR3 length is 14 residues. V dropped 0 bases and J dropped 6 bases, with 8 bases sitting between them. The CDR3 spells CASSQSPGAGELFF. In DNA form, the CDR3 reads TGCGCCAGCAGTCAATCGCCGGGGGCCGGGGAGCTGTTTTTT.

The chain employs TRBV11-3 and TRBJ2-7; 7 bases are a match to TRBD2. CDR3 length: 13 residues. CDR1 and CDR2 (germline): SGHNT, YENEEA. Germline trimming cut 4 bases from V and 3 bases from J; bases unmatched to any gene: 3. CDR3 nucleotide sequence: TGTGCCAGCAGCTCCGCGGGGGACTACGAGCAGTACTTC. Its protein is CASSSAGDYEQYF.

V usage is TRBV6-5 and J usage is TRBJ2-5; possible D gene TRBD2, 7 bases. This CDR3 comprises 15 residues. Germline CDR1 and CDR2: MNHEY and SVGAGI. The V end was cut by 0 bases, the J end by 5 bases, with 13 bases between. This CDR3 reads CASSYSWGREETQYF. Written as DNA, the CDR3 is TGTGCCAGCAGTTACTCGTGGGGGCGGGAGGAGACCCAGTACTTC.

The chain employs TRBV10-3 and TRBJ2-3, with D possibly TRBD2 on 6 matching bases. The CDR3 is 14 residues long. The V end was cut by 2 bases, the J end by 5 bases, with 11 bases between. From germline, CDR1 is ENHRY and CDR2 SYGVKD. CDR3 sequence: CAISEGTGGDTQYF. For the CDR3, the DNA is TGTGCCATCAGTGAGGGGACTGGAGGAGATACGCAGTATTTT.

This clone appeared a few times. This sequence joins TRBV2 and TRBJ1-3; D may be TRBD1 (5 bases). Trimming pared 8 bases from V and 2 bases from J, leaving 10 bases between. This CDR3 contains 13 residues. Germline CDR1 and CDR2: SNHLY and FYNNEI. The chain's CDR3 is CASLRDPGNTIYF. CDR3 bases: TGTGCCAGCCTCAGGGATCCTGGAAACACCATATATTTT.

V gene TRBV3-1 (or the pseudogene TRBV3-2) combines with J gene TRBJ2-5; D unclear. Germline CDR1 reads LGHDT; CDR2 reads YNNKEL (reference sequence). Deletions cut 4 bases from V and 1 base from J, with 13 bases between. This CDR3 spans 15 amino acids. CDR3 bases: TGTGCCAGCAGCCTCCTAAGACTTCTCCAAGAGACCCAGTACTTC. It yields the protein CASSLLRLLQETQYF.

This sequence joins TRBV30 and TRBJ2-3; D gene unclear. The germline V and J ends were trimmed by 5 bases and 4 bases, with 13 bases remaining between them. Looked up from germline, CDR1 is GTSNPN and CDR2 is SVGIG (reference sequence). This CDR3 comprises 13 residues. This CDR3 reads CAWARIEADTQYF. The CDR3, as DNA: TGTGCCTGGGCAAGGATAGAGGCAGATACGCAGTATTTT.

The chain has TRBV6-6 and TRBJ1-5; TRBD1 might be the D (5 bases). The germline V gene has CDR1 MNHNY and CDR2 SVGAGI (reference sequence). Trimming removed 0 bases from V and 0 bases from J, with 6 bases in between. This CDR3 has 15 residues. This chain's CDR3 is CASSYSGASNQPQHF. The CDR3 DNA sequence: TGTGCCAGCAGTTACTCTGGGGCTAGCAATCAGCCCCAGCATTTT.

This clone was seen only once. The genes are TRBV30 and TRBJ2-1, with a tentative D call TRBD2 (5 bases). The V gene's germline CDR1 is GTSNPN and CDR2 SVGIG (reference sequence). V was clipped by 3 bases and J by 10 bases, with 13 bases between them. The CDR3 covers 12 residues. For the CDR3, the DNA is TGTGCCTGGAGCCGAGGTAGCGTGGAGCAGTTCTTC. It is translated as CAWSRGSVEQFF.

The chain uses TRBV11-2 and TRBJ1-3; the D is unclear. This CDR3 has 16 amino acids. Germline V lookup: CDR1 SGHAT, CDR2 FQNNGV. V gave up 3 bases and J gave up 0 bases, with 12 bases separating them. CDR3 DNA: TGTGCCAGCAGCTTTAGTCAACTTAGCTCTGGAAACACCATATATTTT. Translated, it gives CASSFSQLSSGNTIYF.

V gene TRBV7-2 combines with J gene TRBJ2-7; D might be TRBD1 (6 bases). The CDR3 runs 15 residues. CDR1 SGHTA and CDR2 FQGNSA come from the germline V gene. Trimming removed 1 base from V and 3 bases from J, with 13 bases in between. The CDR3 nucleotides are TGTGCCAGCAGCTTAGAATCAGGGGTGGTCTACGAGCAGTACTTC. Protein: CASSLESGVVYEQYF.

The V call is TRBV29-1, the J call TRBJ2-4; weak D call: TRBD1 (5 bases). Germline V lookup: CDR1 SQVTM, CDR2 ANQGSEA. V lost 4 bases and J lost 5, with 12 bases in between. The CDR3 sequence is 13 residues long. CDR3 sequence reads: CSVAKGLENIQYF. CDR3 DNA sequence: TGCAGCGTTGCGAAGGGGCTAGAAAACATTCAGTACTTC.

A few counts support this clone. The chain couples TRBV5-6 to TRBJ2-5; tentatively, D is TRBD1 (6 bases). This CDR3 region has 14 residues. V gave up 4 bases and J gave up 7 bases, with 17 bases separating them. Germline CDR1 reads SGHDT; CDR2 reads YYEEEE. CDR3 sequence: CASSLQGTEGTQYF. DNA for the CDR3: TGTGCCAGCAGCCTCCAGGGGACCGAGGGGACCCAGTACTTC. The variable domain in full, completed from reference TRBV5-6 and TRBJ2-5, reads DAGVTQSPTHLIKTRGQQVTLRCSPKSGHDTVSWYQQALGQGPQFIFQYYEEEERQRGNFPDRFSGHQFPNYSSELNVNALLLGDSALYLCASSLQGTEGTQYFGPGTRLLVL.

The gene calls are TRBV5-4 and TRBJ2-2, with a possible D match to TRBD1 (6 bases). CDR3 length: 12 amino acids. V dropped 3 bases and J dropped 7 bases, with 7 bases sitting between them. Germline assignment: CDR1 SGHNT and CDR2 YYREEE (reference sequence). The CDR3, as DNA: TGTGCCAGCAGCTCGGACAGCGGGGAGCTGTTTTTT. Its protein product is CASSSDSGELFF.

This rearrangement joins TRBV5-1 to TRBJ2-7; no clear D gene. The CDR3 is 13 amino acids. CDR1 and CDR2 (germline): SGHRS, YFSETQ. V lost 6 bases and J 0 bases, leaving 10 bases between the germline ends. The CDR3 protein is CASKAQSSYEQYF. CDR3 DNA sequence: TGCGCCAGCAAAGCACAGTCCTCCTACGAGCAGTACTTC. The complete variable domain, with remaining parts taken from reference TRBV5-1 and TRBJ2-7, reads KAGVTQTPRYLIKTRGQQVTLSCSPISGHRSVSWYQQTPGQGLQFLFEYFSETQRNKGNFPGRFSGRQFSNSRSEMNVSTLELGDSALYLCASKAQSSYEQYFGPGTRLTVT.

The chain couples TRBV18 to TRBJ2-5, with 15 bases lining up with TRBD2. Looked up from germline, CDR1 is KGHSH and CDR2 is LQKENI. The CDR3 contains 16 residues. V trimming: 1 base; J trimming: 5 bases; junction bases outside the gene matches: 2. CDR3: CASSPRTSGGAETQYF. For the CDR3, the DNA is TGTGCCAGCTCACCACGGACTAGCGGGGGGGCGGAGACCCAGTACTTC.

The CDR3 DNA sequence: TGTGCCAGCAGTTACGGGCAGGGGGTCTGGGCCCAGTACTTC. This codes for CASSYGQGVWAQYF. The chain combines TRBV6-5 with TRBJ2-5; 7 positions agree with TRBD1. This CDR3 is built from 14 residues. The V gene end was trimmed by 2 bases and the J gene end by 9 bases; junction bases not matched to a gene: 9. Germline lookup yields CDR1 MNHEY and CDR2 SVGAGI.

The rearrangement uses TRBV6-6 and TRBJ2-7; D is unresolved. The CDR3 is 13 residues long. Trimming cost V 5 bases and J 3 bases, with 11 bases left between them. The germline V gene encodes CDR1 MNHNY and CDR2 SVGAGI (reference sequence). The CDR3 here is CASSREAGYEQYF. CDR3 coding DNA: TGTGCCAGCAGTCGAGAAGCCGGCTACGAGCAGTACTTC.

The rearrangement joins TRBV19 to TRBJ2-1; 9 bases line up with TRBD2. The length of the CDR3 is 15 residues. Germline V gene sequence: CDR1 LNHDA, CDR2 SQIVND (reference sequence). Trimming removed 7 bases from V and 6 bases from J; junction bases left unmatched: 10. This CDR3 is CASTDPGLAINEQFF. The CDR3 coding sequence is TGTGCCAGTACCGACCCGGGACTAGCAATCAATGAGCAGTTCTTC.

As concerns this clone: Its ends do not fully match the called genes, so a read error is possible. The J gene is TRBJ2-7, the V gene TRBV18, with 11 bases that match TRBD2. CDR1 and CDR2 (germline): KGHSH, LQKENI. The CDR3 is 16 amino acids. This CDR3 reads CASSPLSGGASYEQYF. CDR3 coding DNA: TGTGCCAGCTCTCCACTTAGCGGGGGGGCCTCCTACGAGCAGTACTTC.

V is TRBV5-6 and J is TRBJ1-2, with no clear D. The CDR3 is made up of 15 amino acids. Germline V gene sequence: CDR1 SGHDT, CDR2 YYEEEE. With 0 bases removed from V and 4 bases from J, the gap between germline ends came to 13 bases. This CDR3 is CASSLGLEVAYGYTF. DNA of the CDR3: TGTGCCAGCAGCTTGGGCCTCGAGGTAGCCTATGGCTACACCTTC.

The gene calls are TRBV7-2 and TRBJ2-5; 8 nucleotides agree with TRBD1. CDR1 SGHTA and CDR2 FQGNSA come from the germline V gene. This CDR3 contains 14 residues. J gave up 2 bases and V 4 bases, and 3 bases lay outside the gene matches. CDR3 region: CASSSNRGQETQYF. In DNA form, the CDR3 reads TGTGCCAGCAGCTCAAACAGGGGGCAAGAGACCCAGTACTTC.

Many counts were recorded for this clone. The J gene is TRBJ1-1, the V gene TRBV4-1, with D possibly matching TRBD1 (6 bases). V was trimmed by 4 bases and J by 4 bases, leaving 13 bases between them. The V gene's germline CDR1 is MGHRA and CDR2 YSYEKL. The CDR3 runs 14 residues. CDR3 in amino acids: CASSPREGGTEAFF. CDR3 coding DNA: TGCGCCAGCAGCCCCCGGGAAGGGGGCACTGAAGCTTTCTTT.

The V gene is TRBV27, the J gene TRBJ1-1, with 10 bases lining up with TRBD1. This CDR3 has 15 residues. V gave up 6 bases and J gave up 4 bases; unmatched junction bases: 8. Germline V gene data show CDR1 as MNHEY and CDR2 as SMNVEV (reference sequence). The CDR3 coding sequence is TGTGCCAGCAGGAAACCCGGGACAGGGGTCACTGAAGCTTTCTTT. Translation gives CASRKPGTGVTEAFF.

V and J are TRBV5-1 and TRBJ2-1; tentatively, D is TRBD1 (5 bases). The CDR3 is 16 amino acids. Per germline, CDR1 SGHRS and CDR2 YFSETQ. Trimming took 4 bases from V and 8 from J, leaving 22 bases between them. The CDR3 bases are TGCGCCAGCAGCAGCCGACAGCCAAGGATGGGCGATGAGCAGTTCTTC. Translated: CASSSRQPRMGDEQFF.